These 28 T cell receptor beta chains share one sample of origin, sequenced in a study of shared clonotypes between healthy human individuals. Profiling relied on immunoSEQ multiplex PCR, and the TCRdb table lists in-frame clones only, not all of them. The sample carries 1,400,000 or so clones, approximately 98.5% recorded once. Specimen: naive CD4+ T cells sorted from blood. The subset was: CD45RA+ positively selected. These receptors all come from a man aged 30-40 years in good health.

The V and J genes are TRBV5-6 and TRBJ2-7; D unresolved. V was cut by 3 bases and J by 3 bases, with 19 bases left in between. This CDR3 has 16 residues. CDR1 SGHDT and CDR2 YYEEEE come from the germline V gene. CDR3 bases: TGTGCCAGCAGCTCAGTAGTGGCGACCTTAAACTACGAGCAGTACTTC. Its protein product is CASSSVVATLNYEQYF.

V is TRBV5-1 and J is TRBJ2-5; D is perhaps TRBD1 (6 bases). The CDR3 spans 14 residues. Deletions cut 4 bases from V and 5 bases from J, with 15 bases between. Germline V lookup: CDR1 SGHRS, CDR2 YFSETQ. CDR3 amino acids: CASSRDNNGETQYF. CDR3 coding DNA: TGCGCCAGCAGCAGGGACAATAATGGGGAGACCCAGTACTTC.

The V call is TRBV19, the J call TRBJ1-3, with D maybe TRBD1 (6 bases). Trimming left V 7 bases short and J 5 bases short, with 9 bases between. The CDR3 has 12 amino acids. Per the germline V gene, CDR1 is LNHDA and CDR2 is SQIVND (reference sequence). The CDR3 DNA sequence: TGTGCCAGTAAAGGACAGAGAAACACCATATATTTT. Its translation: CASKGQRNTIYF.

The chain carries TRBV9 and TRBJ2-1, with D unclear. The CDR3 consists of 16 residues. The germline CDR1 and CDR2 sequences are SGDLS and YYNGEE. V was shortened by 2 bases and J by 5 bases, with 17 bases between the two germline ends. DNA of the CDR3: TGTGCCAGCAGCGTCGTCGGCCGAAGACCCGACAATGAGCAGTTCTTC. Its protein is CASSVVGRRPDNEQFF.

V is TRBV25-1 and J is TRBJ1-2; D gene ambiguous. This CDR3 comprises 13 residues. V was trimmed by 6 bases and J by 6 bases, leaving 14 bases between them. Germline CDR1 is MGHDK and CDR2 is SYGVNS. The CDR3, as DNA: TGTGCCAGCAGCGGACGAGTCGTGAATGGCTACACCTTC. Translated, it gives CASSGRVVNGYTF.

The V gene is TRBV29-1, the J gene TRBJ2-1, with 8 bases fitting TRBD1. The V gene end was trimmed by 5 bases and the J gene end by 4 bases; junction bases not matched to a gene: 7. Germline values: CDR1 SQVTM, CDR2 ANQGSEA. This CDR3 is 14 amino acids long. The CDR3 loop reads CSVRTGWDYNEQFF. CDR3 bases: TGCAGCGTTAGGACAGGGTGGGATTACAATGAGCAGTTCTTC.

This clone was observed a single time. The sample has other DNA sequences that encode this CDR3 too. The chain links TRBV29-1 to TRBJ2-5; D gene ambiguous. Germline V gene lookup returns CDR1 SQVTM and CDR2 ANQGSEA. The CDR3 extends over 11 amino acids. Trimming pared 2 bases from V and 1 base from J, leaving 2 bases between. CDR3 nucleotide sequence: TGCAGCGTTGAACGCCAAGAGACCCAGTACTTC. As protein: CSVERQETQYF.

DNA of the CDR3: TGTGCCAGCAGCCCGCCAGGTCTCGGCGGGGAGCTGTTTTTT. This translates into CASSPPGLGGELFF. The V gene is TRBV11-3, the J gene TRBJ2-2; D gene unclear. In germline, CDR1 is SGHNT, CDR2 YENEEA. The CDR3 sequence is 14 residues long. V was shortened by 5 bases and J by 7 bases, with 14 bases between the two germline ends.

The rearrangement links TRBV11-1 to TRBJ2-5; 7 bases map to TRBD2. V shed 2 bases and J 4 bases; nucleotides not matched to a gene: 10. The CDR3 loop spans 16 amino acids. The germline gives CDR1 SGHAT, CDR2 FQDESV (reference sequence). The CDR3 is CASSLMRGSVTETQYF. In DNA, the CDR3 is TGTGCCAGCAGCTTAATGCGGGGGTCAGTTACAGAGACCCAGTACTTC.

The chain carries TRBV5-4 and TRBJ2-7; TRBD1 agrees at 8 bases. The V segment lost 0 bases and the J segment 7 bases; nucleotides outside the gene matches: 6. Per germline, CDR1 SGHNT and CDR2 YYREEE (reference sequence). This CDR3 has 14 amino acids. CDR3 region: CASSLAQGAEEQYF. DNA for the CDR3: TGTGCCAGCAGCTTGGCCCAGGGGGCTGAGGAGCAGTACTTC.

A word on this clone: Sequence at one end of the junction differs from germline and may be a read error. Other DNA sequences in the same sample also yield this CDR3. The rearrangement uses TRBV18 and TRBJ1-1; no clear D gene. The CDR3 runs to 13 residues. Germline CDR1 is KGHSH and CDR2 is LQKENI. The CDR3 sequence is CASSGRVNTEAFF. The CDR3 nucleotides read TGTGCCAGCTCAGGAAGGGTGAACACTGAAGCCTTCTTT.

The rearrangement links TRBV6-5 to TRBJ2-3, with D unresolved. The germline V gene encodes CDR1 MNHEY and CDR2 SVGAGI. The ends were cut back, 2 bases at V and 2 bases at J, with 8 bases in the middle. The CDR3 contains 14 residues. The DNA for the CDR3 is TGTGCCAGCAGTTACGCAGAAGCCACAGATACGCAGTATTTT. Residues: CASSYAEATDTQYF.

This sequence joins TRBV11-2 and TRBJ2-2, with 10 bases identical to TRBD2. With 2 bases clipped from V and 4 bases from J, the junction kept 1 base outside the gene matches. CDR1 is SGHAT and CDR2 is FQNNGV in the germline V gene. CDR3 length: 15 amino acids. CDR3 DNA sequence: TGTGCCAGCAGCTTACTAGCGGGAGTCACCGGGGAGCTGTTTTTT. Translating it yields CASSLLAGVTGELFF.

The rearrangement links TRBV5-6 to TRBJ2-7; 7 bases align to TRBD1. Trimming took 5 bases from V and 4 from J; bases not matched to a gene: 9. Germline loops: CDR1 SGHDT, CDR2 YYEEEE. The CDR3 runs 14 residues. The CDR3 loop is CASRPTGIWYEQYF. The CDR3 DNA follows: TGTGCCAGCAGACCGACAGGGATTTGGTACGAGCAGTACTTC.

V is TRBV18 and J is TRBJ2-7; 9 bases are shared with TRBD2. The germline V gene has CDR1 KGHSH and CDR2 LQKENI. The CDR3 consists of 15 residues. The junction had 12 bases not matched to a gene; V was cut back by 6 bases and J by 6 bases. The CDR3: CASSPKTSGNAEQYF. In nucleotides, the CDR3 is TGTGCCAGCTCCCCAAAGACTAGCGGCAACGCCGAGCAGTACTTC.

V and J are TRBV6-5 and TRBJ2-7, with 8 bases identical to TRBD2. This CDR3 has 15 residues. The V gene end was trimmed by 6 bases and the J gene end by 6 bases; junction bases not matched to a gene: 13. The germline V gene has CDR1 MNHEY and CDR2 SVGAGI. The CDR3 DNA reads TGTGCCAGCAGCTCCCAGCGGGAGCCTTCGGGCGAGCAGTACTTC. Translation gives CASSSQREPSGEQYF.

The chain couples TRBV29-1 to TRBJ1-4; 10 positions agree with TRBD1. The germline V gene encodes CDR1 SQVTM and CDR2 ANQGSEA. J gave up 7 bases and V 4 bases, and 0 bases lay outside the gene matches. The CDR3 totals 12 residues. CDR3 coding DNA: TGCAGCGTTGGACAGGGGGCTGAAAAACTGTTTTTT. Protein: CSVGQGAEKLFF. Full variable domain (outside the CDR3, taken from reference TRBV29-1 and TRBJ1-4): SAVISQKPSRDICQRGTSLTIQCQVDSQVTMMFWYRQQPGQSLTLIATANQGSEATYESGFVIDKFPISRPNLTFSTLTVSNMSPEDSSIYLCSVGQGAEKLFFGSGTQLSVL.

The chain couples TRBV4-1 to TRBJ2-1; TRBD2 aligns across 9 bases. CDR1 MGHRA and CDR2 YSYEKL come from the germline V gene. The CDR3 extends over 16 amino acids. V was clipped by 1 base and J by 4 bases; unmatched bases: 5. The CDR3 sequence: CASSQGSLAGYNEQFF. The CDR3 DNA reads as TGCGCCAGCAGCCAAGGATCGCTAGCGGGATACAATGAGCAGTTCTTC.

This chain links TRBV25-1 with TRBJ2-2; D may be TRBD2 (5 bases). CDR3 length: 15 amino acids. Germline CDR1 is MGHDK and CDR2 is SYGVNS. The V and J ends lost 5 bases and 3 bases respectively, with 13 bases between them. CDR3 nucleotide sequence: TGTGCCAGCAGTCGGACTGCCGTCGACACCGGGGAGCTGTTTTTT. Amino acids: CASSRTAVDTGELFF.

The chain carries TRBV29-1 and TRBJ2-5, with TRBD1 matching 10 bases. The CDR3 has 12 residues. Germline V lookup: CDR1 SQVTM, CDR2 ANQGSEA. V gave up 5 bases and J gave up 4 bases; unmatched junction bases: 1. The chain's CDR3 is CSVWTGGETQYF. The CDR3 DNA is TGCAGCGTTTGGACAGGGGGAGAGACCCAGTACTTC. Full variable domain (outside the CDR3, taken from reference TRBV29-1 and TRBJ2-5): SAVISQKPSRDICQRGTSLTIQCQVDSQVTMMFWYRQQPGQSLTLIATANQGSEATYESGFVIDKFPISRPNLTFSTLTVSNMSPEDSSIYLCSVWTGGETQYFGPGTRLLVL.

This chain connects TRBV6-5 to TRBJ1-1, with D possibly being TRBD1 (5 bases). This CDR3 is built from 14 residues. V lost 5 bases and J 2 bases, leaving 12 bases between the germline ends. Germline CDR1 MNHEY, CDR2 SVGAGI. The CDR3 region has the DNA TGTGCCAGCAGTGCTCGGGACGCCAACACTGAAGCTTTCTTT. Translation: CASSARDANTEAFF.

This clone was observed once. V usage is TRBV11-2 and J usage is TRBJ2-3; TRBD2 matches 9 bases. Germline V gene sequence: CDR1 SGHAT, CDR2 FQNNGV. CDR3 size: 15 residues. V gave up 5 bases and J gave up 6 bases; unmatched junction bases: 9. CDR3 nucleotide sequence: TGTGCCAGCAGCGTACTGGCGGGAGGGCCTGATACGCAGTATTTT. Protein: CASSVLAGGPDTQYF.

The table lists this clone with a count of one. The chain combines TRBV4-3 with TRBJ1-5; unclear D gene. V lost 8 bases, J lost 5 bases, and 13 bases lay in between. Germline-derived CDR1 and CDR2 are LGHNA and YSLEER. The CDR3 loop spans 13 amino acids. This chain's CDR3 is CASASDRYQPQHF. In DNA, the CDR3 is TGCGCCAGCGCGTCAGACCGGTATCAGCCCCAGCATTTT.

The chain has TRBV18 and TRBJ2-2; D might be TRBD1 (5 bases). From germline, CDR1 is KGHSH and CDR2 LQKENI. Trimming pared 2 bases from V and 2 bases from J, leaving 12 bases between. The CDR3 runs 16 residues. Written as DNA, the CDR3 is TGTGCCAGCTCACCATCCGCAGGGCTCAACACCGGGGAGCTGTTTTTT. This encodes CASSPSAGLNTGELFF.

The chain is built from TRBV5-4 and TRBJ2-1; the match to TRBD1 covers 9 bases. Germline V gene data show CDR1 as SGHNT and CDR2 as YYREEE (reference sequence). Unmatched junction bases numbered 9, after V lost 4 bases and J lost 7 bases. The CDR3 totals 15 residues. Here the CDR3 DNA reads TGTGCCAGCAGCCAAGGGACAGGGTTCATTAATGAGCAGTTCTTC. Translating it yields CASSQGTGFINEQFF. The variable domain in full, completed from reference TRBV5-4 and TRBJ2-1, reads ETGVTQSPTHLIKTRGQQVTLRCSSQSGHNTVSWYQQALGQGPQFIFQYYREEENGRGNFPPRFSGLQFPNYSSELNVNALELDDSALYLCASSQGTGFINEQFFGPGTRLTVL.

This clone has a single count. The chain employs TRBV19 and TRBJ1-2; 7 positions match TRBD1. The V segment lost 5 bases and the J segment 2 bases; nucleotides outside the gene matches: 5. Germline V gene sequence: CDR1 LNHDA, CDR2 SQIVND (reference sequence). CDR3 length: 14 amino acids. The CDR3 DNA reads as TGTGCCAGTAGTGCTACGACAGGGAACTATGGCTACACCTTC. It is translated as CASSATTGNYGYTF. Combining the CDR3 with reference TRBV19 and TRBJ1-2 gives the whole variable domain DGGITQSPKYLFRKEGQNVTLSCEQNLNHDAMYWYRQDPGQGLRLIYYSQIVNDFQKGDIAEGYSVSREKKESFPLTVTSAQKNPTAFYLCASSATTGNYGYTFGSGTRLTVV.

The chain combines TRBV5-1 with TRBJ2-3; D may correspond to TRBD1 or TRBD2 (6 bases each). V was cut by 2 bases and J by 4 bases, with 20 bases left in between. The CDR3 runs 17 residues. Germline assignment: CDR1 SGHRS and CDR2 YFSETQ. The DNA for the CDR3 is TGCGCCAGCAGCTTAGCCCTTCTCGGGGGCAGGGCAGATACGCAGTATTTT. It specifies CASSLALLGGRADTQYF.

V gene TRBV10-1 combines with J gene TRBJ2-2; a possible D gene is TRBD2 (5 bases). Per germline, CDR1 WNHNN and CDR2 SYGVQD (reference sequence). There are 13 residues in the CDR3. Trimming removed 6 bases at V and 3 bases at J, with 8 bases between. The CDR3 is CASRGDDTGELFF. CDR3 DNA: TGCGCCAGCAGGGGAGACGACACCGGGGAGCTGTTTTTT.